This T cell receptor beta chain was found in a study of CXCR3-negative and CXCR3-positive naive CD8 T cells. Notes on the study in general: With respect to TRBV-TRBJ usage, naive CXCR3-negative and CXCR3-positive cells were similar; memory differed. In CXCR3-positive naive cells, the TRB CDR3s were more hydrophobic than in CXCR3-negative naive cells.

Regarding this clonotype: Its specificity is not known.

CDR1 and CDR2 from the germline V gene are MGHRA and YSYEKL. The CDR3 totals 13 residues. The TRB libraries of cDNA were built by UMI-labeled 5' RACE. TCRdb derives one entry per CDR3 protein from the 5' RACE reads, leaving out DNA. The sample spans 65,000 to 85,000 distinct CDR3 sequences; the ten largest clones claim about 1.5%. The source of this sequence is a human donor in good health. Some clones in this sample may be carry-over from other donors' samples. V gene TRBV4-1 combines with J gene TRBJ2-7. Specimen: naive CXCR3- CD8+ T cells from blood. Subset noted: CD45RO-CCR7+CD27+CD95- naive CD8+ T cells lacking CXCR3 (TNR3-). This CDR3 reads CASSQGGRYEQYF.